This T cell receptor (beta chain) was observed in a study of cytomegalovirus exposure and HLA in healthy donors. Study information: T cells numbering about 180 million yielded roughly 120 million unique TCR beta sequences in an earlier analysis.

Overall study results and limits: Productive rates of about 87% or about 30% were seen for most TCR beta V segments in an earlier analysis. Accurate HLA-A and HLA-B prediction from TCR beta sequences was reported for most subjects.

Although they were nominally healthy when sampled, donors likely had unrecorded immune exposures. Primers: 60 Vbeta forward and 13 Jbeta reverse. Repertoires were generated with immunoSEQ multiplex PCR, while TCRdb's copy carries only in-frame clones and drops some. Of approximately 95,000 clones in the sample, 75% to 85% are singletons; the top ten hold 9.5% to 12%. CDR1 is MRHNA and CDR2 is SNTAGT in the germline V gene. The CDR3 loop spans 13 amino acids. Trimming stripped 8 bases from V and 2 bases from J, with 12 bases between. Regarding this clone: The antigen remains unidentified.

The TCR originated in a man in his late teens or twenties in good health and CMV-seropositive. The chain combines TRBV6-4 with TRBJ1-1; weak D call: TRBD1 (5 bases). Sequenced sample: PBMCs. This CDR3 is CASGGTGNTEAFF. The CDR3 DNA follows: TGTGCCAGCGGGGGGACGGGAAACACTGAAGCTTTCTTT.